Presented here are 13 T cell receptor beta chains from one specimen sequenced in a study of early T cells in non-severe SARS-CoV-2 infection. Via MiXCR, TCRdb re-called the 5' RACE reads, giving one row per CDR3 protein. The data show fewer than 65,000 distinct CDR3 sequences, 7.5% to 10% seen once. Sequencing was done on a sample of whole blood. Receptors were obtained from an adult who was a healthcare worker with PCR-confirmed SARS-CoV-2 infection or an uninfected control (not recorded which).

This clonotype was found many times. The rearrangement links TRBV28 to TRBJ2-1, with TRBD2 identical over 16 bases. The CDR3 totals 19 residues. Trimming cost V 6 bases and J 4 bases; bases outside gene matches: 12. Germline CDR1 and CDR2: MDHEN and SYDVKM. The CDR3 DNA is TGTGCCAGCAGGCCGGGACTAGCGGGAGGGCCCTCGTGGTACAATGAGCAGTTCTTC. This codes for CASRPGLAGGPSWYNEQFF.

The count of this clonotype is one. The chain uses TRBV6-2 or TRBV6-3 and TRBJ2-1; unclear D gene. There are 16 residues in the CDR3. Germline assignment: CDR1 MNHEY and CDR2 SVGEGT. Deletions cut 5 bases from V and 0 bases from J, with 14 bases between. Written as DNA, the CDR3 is TGTGCCAGCAGTACCTGGTTTTGGAGCTCCTACAATGAGCAGTTCTTC. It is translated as CASSTWFWSSYNEQFF.

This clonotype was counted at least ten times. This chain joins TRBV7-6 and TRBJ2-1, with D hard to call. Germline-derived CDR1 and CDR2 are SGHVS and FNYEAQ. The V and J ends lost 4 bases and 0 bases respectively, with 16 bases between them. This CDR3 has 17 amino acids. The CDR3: CASSSYPPTSSYNEQFF. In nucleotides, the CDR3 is TGTGCCAGCAGCTCCTACCCCCCCACAAGCTCCTACAATGAGCAGTTCTTC.

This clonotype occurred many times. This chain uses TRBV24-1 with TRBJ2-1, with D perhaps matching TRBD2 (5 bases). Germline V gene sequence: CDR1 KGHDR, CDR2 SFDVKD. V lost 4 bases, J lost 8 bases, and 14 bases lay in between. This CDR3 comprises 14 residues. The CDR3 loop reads CATSESGGLDEQFF. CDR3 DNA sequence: TGTGCCACCAGTGAGTCAGGAGGACTCGATGAGCAGTTCTTC.

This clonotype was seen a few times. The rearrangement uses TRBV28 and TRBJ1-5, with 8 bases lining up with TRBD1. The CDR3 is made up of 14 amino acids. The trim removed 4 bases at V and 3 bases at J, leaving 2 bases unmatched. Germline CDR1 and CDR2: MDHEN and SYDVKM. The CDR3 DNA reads TGTGCCAGCAGTTGGACAGGGACCAATCAGCCCCAGCATTTT. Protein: CASSWTGTNQPQHF. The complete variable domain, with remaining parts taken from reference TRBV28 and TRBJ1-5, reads DVKVTQSSRYLVKRTGEKVFLECVQDMDHENMFWYRQDPGLGLRLIYFSYDVKMKEKGDIPEGYSVSREKKERFSLILESASTNQTSMYLCASSWTGTNQPQHFGDGTRLSIL.

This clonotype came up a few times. CDR3 DNA sequence: TGTGCCAGCAGCAAAGTTTTTCCTGAGCAGTTCTTC. This codes for CASSKVFPEQFF. The rearrangement joins TRBV21-1 to TRBJ2-1. TRBV21-1 is a recognized pseudogene. The CDR3 has 12 residues.

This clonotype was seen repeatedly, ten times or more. In DNA, the CDR3 is TGTGCCAGCAGTGAAAGAGGGGAGAACACTGAAGCTTTCTTT. This encodes CASSERGENTEAFF. The chain carries TRBV6-1 and TRBJ1-1, with D perhaps matching TRBD1 (5 bases). The V and J ends lost 2 bases and 1 base respectively, with 8 bases between them. This CDR3 is 14 amino acids long. The germline CDR1 and CDR2 sequences are MNHNS and SASEGT.

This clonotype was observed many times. CDR3 loop: CASSRGTTSYEQYF. In DNA, the CDR3 is TGTGCCAGCAGCCGCGGGACAACTTCCTACGAGCAGTACTTC. The chain employs TRBV7-8 and TRBJ2-7; D may correspond to TRBD1 or TRBD2 (6 bases each). This CDR3 contains 14 residues. In germline, CDR1 is SGHVS, CDR2 FQNEAQ. Trimming shortened V by 5 bases and J by 1 base, and 12 bases separated the two germline ends.

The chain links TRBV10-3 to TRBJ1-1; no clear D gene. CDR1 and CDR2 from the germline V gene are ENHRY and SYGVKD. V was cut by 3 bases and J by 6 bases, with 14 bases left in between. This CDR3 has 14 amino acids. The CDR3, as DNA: TGTGCCATCAGTGAATCGGGATCCGGGGCTGAAGCTTTCTTT. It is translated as CAISESGSGAEAFF.

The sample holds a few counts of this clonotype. Written as DNA, the CDR3 is TGTGCCAGCAGTGGCCCGACAGATACGCAGTATTTT. This encodes CASSGPTDTQYF. The chain employs TRBV6-6 and TRBJ2-3; D gene uncertain. Trimming removed 5 bases at V and 3 bases at J, with 6 bases between. CDR3 length equals 12 residues. Per germline, CDR1 MNHNY and CDR2 SVGAGI (reference sequence).

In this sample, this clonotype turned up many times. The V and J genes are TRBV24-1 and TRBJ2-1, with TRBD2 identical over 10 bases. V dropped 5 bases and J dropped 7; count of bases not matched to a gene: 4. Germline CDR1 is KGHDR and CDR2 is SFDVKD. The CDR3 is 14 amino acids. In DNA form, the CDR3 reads TGTGCCACCAGTGGGAGCGGGAGGGCTAATGAGCAGTTCTTC. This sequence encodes CATSGSGRANEQFF.

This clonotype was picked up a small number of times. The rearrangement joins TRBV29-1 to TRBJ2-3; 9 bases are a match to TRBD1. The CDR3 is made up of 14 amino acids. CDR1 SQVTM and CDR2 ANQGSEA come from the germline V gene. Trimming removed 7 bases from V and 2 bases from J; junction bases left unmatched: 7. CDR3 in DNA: TGCAGCGGAAGGGGACAGGGCCACACAGATACGCAGTATTTT. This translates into CSGRGQGHTDTQYF.

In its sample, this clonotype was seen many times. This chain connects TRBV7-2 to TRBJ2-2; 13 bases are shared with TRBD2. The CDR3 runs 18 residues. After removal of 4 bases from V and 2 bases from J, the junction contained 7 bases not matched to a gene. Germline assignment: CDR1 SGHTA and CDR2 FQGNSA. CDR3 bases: TGTGCCAGCAGCTATAGCGGGACTAGCGGGATCAACACCGGGGAGCTGTTTTTT. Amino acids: CASSYSGTSGINTGELFF.